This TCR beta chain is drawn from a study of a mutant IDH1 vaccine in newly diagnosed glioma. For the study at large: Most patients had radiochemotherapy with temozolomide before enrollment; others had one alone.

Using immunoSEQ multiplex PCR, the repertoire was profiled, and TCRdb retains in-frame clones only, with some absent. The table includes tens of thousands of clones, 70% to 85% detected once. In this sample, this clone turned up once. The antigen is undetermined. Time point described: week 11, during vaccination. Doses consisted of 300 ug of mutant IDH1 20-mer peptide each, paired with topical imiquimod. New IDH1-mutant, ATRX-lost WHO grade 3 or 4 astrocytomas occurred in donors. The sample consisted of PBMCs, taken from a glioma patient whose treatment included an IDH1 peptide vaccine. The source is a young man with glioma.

The DNA for the CDR3 is TGTGCCAGCAGTCCGGGACAGGGGAGCCGGGGCTACACCTTC. The encoded protein is CASSPGQGSRGYTF. The chain is built from TRBV4-2 and TRBJ1-2; 10 bases are a match to TRBD1. The CDR3 runs to 14 residues. V lost 6 bases to trimming and J lost 8 bases; unmatched junction nucleotides: 9. CDR1 and CDR2 from the germline V gene are LGHNA and YNFKEQ.